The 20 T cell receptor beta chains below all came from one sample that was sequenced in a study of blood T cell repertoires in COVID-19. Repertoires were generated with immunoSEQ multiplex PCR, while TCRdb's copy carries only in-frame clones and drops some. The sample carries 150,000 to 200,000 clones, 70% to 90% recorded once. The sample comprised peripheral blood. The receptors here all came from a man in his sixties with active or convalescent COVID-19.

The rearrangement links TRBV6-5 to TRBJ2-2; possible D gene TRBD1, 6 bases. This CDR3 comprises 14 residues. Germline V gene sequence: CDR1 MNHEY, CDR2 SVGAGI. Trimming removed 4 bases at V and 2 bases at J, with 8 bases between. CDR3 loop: CASSLQGNTGELFF. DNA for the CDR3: TGTGCCAGCAGTTTACAGGGCAACACCGGGGAGCTGTTTTTT.

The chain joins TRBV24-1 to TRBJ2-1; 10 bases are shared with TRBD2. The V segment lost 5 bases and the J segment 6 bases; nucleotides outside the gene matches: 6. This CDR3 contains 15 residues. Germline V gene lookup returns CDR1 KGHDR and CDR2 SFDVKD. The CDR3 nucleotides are TGTGCCACCAGTGCATCAGCGGGGGGGCTCAATGAGCAGTTCTTC. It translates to CATSASAGGLNEQFF.

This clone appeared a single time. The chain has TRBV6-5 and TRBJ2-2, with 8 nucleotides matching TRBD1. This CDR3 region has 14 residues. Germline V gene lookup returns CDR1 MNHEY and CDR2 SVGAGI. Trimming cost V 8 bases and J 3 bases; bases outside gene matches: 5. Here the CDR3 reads CASGPGGYTGELFF. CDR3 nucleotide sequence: TGTGCCAGCGGACCAGGGGGCTACACCGGGGAGCTGTTTTTT.

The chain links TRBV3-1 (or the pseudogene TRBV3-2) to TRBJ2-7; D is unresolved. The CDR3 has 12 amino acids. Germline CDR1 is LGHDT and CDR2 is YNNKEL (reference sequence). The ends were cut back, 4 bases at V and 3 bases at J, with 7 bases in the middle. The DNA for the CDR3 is TGTGCCAGCAGCCCCACGGGCTACGAGCAGTACTTC. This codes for CASSPTGYEQYF.

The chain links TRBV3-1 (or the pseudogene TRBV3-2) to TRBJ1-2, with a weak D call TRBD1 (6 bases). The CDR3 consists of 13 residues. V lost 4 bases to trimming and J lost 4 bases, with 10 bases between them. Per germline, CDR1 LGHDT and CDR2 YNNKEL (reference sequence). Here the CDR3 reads CASSRTALYGYTF. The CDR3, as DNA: TGTGCCAGCAGCCGGACAGCGCTCTATGGCTACACCTTC.

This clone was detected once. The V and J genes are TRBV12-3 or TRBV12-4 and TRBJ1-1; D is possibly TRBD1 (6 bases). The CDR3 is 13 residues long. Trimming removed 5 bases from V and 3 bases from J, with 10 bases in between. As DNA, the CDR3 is TGTGCCAGCAGTCCACAGGGAGACACTGAAGCTTTCTTT. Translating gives CASSPQGDTEAFF.

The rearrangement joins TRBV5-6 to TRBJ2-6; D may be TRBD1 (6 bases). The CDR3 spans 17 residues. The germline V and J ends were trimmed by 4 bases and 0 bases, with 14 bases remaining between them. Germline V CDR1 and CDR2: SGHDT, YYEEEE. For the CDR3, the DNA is TGTGCCAGCAGCCCCCGGGACATTCCCTCTGGGGCCAACGTCCTGACTTTC. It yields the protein CASSPRDIPSGANVLTF.

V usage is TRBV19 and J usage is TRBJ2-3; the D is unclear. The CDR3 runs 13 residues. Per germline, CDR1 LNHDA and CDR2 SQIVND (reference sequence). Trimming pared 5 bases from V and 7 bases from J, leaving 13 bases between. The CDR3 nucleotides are TGTGCCAGTAGTCCTTCCCAGACTTATACGCAGTATTTT. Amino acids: CASSPSQTYTQYF.

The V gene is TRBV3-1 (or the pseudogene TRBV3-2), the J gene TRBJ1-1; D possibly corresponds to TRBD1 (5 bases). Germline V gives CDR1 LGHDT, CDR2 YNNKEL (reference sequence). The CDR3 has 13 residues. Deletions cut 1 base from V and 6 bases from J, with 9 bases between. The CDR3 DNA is TGTGCCAGCAGCCAAGGGGGGGTACCTGAAGCTTTCTTT. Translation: CASSQGGVPEAFF.

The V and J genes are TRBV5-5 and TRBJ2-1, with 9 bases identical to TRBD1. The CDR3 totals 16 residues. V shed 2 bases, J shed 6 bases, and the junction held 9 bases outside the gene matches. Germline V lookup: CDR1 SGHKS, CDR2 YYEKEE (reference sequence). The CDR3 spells CASSFRTGAIGNEQFF. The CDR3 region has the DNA TGTGCCAGCAGCTTTAGGACAGGGGCTATCGGCAATGAGCAGTTCTTC.

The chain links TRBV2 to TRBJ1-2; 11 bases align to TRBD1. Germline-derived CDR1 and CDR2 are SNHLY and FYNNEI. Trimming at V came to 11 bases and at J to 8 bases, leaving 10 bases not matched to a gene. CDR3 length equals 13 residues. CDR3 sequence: CAGGQGDRMGYTF. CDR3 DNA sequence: TGTGCCGGGGGACAGGGGGACCGGATGGGCTACACCTTC.

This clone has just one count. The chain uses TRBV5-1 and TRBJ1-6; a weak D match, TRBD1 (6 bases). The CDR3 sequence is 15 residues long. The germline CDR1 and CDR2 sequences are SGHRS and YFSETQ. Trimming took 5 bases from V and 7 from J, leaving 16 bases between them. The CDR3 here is CASRPTGISNSPLHF. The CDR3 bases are TGCGCCAGCAGACCGACAGGAATATCAAATTCACCCCTCCACTTT.

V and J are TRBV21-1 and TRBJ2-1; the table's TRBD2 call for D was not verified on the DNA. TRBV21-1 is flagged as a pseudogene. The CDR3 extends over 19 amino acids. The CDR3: CASSKVYRGVKSSYNEQFF. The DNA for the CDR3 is TGTGCCAGCAGCAAAGTTTACCGGGGGGTGAAAAGTTCCTACAATGAGCAGTTCTTC.

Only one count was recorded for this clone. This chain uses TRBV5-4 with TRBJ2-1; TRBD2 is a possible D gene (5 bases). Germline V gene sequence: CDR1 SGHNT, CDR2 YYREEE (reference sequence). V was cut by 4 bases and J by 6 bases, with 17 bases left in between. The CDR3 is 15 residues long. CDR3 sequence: CASSGEGNVLNEQFF. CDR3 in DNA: TGTGCCAGCAGCGGCGAGGGTAATGTACTCAATGAGCAGTTCTTC.

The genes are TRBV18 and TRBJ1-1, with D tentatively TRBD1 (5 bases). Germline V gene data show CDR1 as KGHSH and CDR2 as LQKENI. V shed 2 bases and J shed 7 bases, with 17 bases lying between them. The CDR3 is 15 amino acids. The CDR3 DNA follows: TGTGCCAGCTCACCATTCAACCTTAAGGGACTTGAAGCTTTCTTT. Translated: CASSPFNLKGLEAFF.

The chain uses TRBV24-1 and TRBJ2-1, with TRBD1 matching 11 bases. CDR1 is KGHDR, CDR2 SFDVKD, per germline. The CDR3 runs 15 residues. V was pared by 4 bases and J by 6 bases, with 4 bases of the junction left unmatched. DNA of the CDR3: TGTGCCACCAGTGAGGGGGACAGGGGGATCAATGAGCAGTTCTTC. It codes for CATSEGDRGINEQFF.

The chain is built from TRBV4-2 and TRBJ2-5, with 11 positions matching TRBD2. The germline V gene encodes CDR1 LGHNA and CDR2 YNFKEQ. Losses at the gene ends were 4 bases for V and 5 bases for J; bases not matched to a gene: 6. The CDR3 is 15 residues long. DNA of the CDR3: TGTGCCAGCAGCCCGGGACTAGCGGTTAGGGAGACCCAGTACTTC. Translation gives CASSPGLAVRETQYF.

CDR3 DNA: TGTGCCAGCAGCCTGGGACAGGGGGATGGCTACACCTTC. It encodes CASSLGQGDGYTF. J is TRBJ1-2 and V is TRBV12-3 or TRBV12-4, with 11 bases lining up with TRBD1. CDR3 length: 13 residues. V shed 6 bases, J shed 6 bases, and the junction held 3 bases outside the gene matches.

The CDR3 is CASTIALNTEAFF. Here the CDR3 DNA reads TGTGCCAGCACCATCGCGTTGAACACTGAAGCTTTCTTT. This rearrangement joins TRBV6-5 to TRBJ1-1; no clear D. Per germline, CDR1 MNHEY and CDR2 SVGAGI. The CDR3 sequence is 13 residues long. The germline V and J ends were trimmed by 7 bases and 0 bases, with 9 bases remaining between them.

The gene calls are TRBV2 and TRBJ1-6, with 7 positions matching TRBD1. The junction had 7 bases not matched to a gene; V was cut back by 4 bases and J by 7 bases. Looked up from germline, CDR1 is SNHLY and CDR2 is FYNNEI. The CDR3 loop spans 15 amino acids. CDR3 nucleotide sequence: TGTGCCAGCAGTGTCCGGGACAGACCAAATTCACCCCTCCACTTT. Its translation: CASSVRDRPNSPLHF.